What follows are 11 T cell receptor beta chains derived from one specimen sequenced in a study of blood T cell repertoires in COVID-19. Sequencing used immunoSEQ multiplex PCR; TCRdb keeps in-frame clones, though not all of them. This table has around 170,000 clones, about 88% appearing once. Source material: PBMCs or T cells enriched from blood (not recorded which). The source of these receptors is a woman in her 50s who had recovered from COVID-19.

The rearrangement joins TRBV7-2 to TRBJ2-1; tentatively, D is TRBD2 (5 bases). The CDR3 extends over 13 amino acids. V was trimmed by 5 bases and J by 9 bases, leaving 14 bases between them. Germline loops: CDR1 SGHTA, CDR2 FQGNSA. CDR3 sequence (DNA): TGTGCCAGCAGCGTTAACGGGATCGGTGAGCAGTTCTTC. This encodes CASSVNGIGEQFF. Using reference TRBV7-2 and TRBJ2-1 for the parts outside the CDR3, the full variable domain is GAGVSQSPSNKVTEKGKDVELRCDPISGHTALYWYRQSLGQGLEFLIYFQGNSAPDKSGLPSDRFSAERTGGSVSTLTIQRTQQEDSAVYLCASSVNGIGEQFFGPGTRLTVL.

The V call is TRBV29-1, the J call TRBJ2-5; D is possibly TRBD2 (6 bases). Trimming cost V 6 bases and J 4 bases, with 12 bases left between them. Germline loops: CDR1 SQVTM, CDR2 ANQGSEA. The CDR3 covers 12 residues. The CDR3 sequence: CSVRAGRETQYF. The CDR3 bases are TGCAGCGTCCGGGCGGGGCGAGAGACCCAGTACTTC.

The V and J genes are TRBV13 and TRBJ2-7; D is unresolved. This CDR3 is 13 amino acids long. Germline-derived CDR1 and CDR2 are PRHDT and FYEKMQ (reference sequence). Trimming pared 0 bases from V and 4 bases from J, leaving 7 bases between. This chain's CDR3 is CASSLGPIYEQYF. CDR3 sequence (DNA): TGTGCCAGCAGCTTAGGTCCAATTTACGAGCAGTACTTC.

DNA for the CDR3: TGCAGTGCTCGACAGGGGAAAGACGCTTTCTTT. Residues: CSARQGKDAFF. The J gene is TRBJ1-1, the V gene TRBV20-1; the match to TRBD1 covers 8 bases. The ends lost 5 bases at V and 11 bases at J; junction bases unmatched: 7. CDR1 and CDR2 from the germline V gene are DFQATT and SNEGSKA (reference sequence). This CDR3 region has 11 residues.

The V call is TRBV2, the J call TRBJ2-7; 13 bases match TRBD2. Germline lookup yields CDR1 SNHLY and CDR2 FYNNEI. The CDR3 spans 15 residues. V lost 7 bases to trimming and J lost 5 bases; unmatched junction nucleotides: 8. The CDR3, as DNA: TGTGCCAGCACCGGAATGGGACTAGCGGGAAACGAGCAGTACTTC. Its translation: CASTGMGLAGNEQYF.

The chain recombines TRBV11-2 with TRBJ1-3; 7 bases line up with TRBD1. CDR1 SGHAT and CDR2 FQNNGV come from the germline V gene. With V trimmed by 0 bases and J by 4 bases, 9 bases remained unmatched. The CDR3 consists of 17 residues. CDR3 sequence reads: CASSLELTGFGGNTIYF. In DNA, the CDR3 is TGTGCCAGCAGCTTAGAATTGACAGGGTTCGGAGGAAACACCATATATTTT.

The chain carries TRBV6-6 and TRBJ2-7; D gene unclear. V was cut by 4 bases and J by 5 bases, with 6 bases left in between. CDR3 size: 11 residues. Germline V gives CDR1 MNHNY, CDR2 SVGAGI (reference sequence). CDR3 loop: CASSSYNEQYF. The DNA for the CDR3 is TGTGCCAGCAGTTCGTATAACGAGCAGTACTTC.

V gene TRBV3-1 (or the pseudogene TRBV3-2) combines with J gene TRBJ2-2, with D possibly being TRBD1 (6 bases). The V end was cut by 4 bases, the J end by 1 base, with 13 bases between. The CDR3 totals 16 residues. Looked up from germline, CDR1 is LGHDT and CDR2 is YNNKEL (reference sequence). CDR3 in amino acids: CASSPWGRVNTGELFF. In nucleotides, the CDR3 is TGTGCCAGCAGCCCCTGGGGGCGAGTGAACACCGGGGAGCTGTTTTTT.

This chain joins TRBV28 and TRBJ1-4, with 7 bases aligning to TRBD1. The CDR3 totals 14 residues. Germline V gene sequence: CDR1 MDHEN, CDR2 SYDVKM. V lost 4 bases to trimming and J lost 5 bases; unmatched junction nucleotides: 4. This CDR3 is CASSSGQVNEKLFF. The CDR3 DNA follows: TGTGCCAGCAGTTCAGGACAGGTGAATGAAAAACTGTTTTTT.

Here the CDR3 DNA reads TGTGCCAGCAGCTCCCCGAGCGGGAGTAGGAACACCGGGGAGCTGTTTTTT. Protein: CASSSPSGSRNTGELFF. The gene calls are TRBV7-6 and TRBJ2-2; 8 bases fit TRBD2. Germline CDR1 is SGHVS and CDR2 is FNYEAQ. The CDR3 extends over 17 amino acids. V trimming: 4 bases; J trimming: 1 base; junction bases outside the gene matches: 8. Full variable domain (missing parts from reference TRBV7-6 and TRBJ2-2): GAGVSQSPRYKVTKRGQDVALRCDPISGHVSLYWYRQALGQGPEFLTYFNYEAQQDKSGLPNDRFSAERPEGSISTLTIQRTEQRDSAMYRCASSSPSGSRNTGELFFGEGSRLTVL.

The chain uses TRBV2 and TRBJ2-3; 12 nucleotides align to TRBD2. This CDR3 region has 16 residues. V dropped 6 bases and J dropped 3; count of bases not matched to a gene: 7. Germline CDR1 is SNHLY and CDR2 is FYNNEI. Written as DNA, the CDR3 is TGTGCCAGCAGCACTTCTAGCGGGAGGGCGACAGATACGCAGTATTTT. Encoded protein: CASSTSSGRATDTQYF.